Given below is one TCR beta chain in context. The germline V gene has CDR1 MNHEY and CDR2 SVGAGI. V lost 0 bases and J 8 bases, leaving 10 bases between the germline ends. The CDR3 is 13 amino acids. The entry originates in a study of blood T cell repertoires in COVID-19. Across the study: Samples representing acute and convalescent COVID-19 were sourced from the United States, Italy and Spain. The analysed material was cDNA or gDNA that came from T cells, B-cell-depleted T cells, or PBMCs.

Cohorts were assigned according to the clinical history that participants reported. Study processing details: The assay estimated nucleated cells by amplifying reference gene primers. Measured with immunoSEQ multiplex PCR; TCRdb has only the in-frame clones, and not every one. That table supplies the V and J calls and clone size; D and trimming were determined from the DNA. The sample shows around 160,000 clones, around 82% of them seen only once. The rearrangement joins TRBV6-5 to TRBJ1-2; D perhaps matches TRBD1 (5 bases). Specimen: PBMCs or T cells enriched from blood (not recorded which). This TCR was sampled from a man aged 40-49 years who had recovered from COVID-19. CDR3 loop: CASSYSQGGGYTF. As DNA, the CDR3 is TGTGCCAGCAGTTACTCCCAGGGCGGCGGCTACACCTTC.